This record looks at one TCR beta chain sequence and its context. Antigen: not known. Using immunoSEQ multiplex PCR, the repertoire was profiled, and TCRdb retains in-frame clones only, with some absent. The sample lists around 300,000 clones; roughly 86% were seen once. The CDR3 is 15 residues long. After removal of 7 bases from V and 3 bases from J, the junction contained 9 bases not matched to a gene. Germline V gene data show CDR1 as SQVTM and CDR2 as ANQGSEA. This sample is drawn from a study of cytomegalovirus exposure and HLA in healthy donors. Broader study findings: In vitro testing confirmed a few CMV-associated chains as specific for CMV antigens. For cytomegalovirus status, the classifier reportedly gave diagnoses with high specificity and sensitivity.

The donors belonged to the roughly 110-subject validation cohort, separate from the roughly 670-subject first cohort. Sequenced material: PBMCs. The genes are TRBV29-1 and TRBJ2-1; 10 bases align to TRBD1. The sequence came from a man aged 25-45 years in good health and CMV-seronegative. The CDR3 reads CSGDRGKRGYNEQFF. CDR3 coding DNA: TGCAGCGGGGACAGGGGAAAAAGGGGCTACAATGAGCAGTTCTTC.